This T cell receptor (beta chain) was recorded in a study of CD8 T cell repertoires and HIV-1 epitope variants. Across the whole study: Separate wells received one of Twenty-five Gag or Nef variant peptides.

Overall study findings and caveats: The TAALDMSHF plasma variant had no responses, unlike KF9 (about five clonotypes) and HW9 (one).

Comment on this clone: Antigen unknown.

V was clipped by 4 bases and J by 6 bases, with 13 bases between them. This CDR3 contains 13 residues. The germline CDR1 and CDR2 sequences are SQVTM and ANQGSEA. Libraries were prepared by immunoSEQ multiplex PCR; TCRdb keeps only in-frame clonotypes and omits some of them. This table holds roughly 100,000 clones, roughly 80% found once. Sequenced material: uncultured baseline CD8+ T cells from peripheral blood mononuclear cells (PBMCs). The source is a male donor with HIV. The genes are TRBV29-1 and TRBJ2-1, with D possibly TRBD1 on 6 matching bases. This CDR3 is CSVVSLGGNEQFF. The CDR3 DNA is TGCAGCGTTGTGAGTCTAGGGGGCAATGAGCAGTTCTTC.